Listed below are T cell receptor beta chains from one sample, sequenced in a study of multiple sclerosis patients with progressive multifocal leukoencephalopathy. Only in-frame clones appear in the TCRdb table, and some are missing; sequencing was by immunoSEQ multiplex PCR. This table has around 25,000 clones, more than 85% appearing once. The sequenced sample was PBMCs, obtained from a patient treated with natalizumab. The receptors were sampled from a young man with multiple sclerosis. The CDR3 runs from the conserved cysteine through the conserved F or W. The D gene is left open where the match is weak. Only some rows state a clone size, as once, few, many or a class for expanded clones.

-,TRBV7-9,TRBJ2-3,-,CASSQVQGSDTQYF,TGTGCCAGCAGCCAAGTGCAGGGCTCAGATACGCAGTATTTT
-,TRBV19,TRBJ1-5,TRBD1,CASRHDRGSNQPQHF,TGTGCCAGTAGGCATGACAGGGGGAGCAATCAGCCCCAGCATTTT
-,TRBV7-9,TRBJ1-2,-,CASSLSYGYTF,TGTGCCAGCAGCTTAAGCTATGGCTACACCTTC
-,TRBV7-2,TRBJ1-1,-,CASSSDRWNTEAFF,TGTGCCAGCAGCTCAGACAGGTGGAACACTGAAGCTTTCTTT
-,TRBV6-8,TRBJ2-1,TRBD1,CASSYQGQGYNEQFF,TGTGCCAGCAGTTACCAGGGACAGGGTTACAATGAGCAGTTCTTC
-,TRBV18,TRBJ2-1,-,CASSPLRAVVDNEQFF,TGTGCCAGCTCACCACTCCGCGCGGTCGTGGACAATGAGCAGTTCTTC
once,TRBV19,TRBJ2-1,-,CASSGAPGAFNEQFF,TGTGCCAGTAGTGGCGCCCCAGGGGCGTTCAATGAGCAGTTCTTC
-,TRBV7-2,TRBJ2-3,-,CASSLVEGPSTDTQYF,TGTGCCAGCAGCTTAGTTGAGGGGCCTAGCACAGATACGCAGTATTTT
-,TRBV6-5,TRBJ2-5,-,CASSYSGGGEETQYF,TGTGCCAGCAGTTACTCGGGGGGCGGGGAAGAGACCCAGTACTTC
-,TRBV11-3,TRBJ2-5,TRBD2,CASSSGLAGGRSETQYF,TGTGCCAGCAGCTCGGGACTAGCGGGAGGGCGTAGCGAGACCCAGTACTTC
-,TRBV4-1,TRBJ2-7,-,CASSQVGADEQYF,TGCGCCAGCAGCCAAGTGGGGGCCGACGAGCAGTACTTC
-,TRBV10-1,TRBJ2-1,-,CASSEGRHSYNEQFF,TGCGCCAGCAGTGAGGGACGTCACTCCTACAATGAGCAGTTCTTC
-,TRBV5-8,TRBJ2-1,-,CASSLGRSGQFF,TGTGCCAGCAGCTTGGGTCGGTCGGGGCAGTTCTTC
-,TRBV11-2,TRBJ2-7,TRBD1,CASSSPVTGDYEQYF,TGTGCCAGCAGCTCCCCCGTGACAGGGGACTACGAGCAGTACTTC
-,TRBV12-5,TRBJ2-1,TRBD1,CASASDRDSYNEQFF,TGTGCTAGTGCCAGCGACAGGGACAGTTACAATGAGCAGTTCTTC
-,TRBV7-3,TRBJ2-7,TRBD2,CASSLGTSGTYEQYF,TGTGCCAGCAGCCTCGGGACTAGCGGGACCTACGAGCAGTACTTC
-,TRBV19,TRBJ2-2,-,CASTPRGGGELFF,TGTGCCAGTACACCCAGGGGTGGCGGGGAGCTGTTTTTT
-,TRBV5-6,TRBJ2-3,-,CASSRRGTDTQYF,TGTGCCAGCAGCCGCCGGGGTACAGATACGCAGTATTTT
-,TRBV7-9,TRBJ2-7,-,CASSLAAVAYEQYF,TGTGCCAGCAGCTTGGCCGCAGTAGCCTACGAGCAGTACTTC
-,TRBV29-1,TRBJ2-4,-,CSVVLGGRGNIQYF,TGCAGCGTTGTACTAGGGGGGCGCGGAAACATTCAGTACTTC
-,TRBV19,TRBJ2-5,-,CASLRGGLETQYF,TGTGCCAGCTTAAGAGGGGGGCTAGAGACCCAGTACTTC
-,TRBV5-6,TRBJ2-1,TRBD2,CASSPGGLAGGRYNEQFF,TGTGCCAGCAGCCCCGGCGGACTAGCGGGAGGGCGGTACAATGAGCAGTTCTTC
-,TRBV7-9,TRBJ1-1,-,CASRGGREAFF,TGTGCCAGCAGAGGGGGTCGGGAAGCTTTCTTT
-,TRBV5-4,TRBJ2-1,TRBD2,CASSLLAGGPLGEQFF,TGTGCCAGCAGCTTACTAGCGGGAGGGCCATTGGGCGAGCAGTTCTTC
-,TRBV19,TRBJ1-5,TRBD1,CASSRDRGGSNQPQHF,TGTGCCAGTAGCCGGGACAGGGGAGGTAGCAATCAGCCCCAGCATTTT
-,TRBV5-1,TRBJ2-6,-,CASSLVFSGANVLTF,TGCGCCAGCAGCTTGGTGTTCTCTGGGGCCAACGTCCTGACTTTC
-,TRBV5-1,TRBJ1-4,-,CASREVGATNEKLFF,TGCGCCAGCAGAGAGGTCGGCGCAACTAATGAAAAACTGTTTTTT
-,TRBV5-1,TRBJ2-1,-,CASSLSRGRNEQFF,TGCGCCAGCAGCTTGAGCAGGGGACGCAATGAGCAGTTCTTC
-,TRBV12-2,TRBJ2-1,-,CASRLAWPYSYNEQFF,TGTGCAAGTCGCTTAGCGTGGCCATACTCCTACAATGAGCAGTTCTTC
-,TRBV19,TRBJ2-1,TRBD2,CASRNEASGVNEQFF,TGTGCCAGTAGGAATGAGGCTAGCGGGGTCAATGAGCAGTTCTTC
once,TRBV30,TRBJ1-1,-,CAWSVETYTEAFF,TGTGCCTGGAGTGTAGAGACTTACACTGAAGCTTTCTTT
-,TRBV5-1,TRBJ2-1,-,CASSMGEDEQFF,TGCGCCAGCAGCATGGGCGAGGATGAGCAGTTCTTC
medium-sized,TRBV5-4,TRBJ1-2,-,CASSLKPNYGYTF,TGTGCCAGCAGCTTAAAGCCTAACTATGGCTACACCTTC
-,TRBV4-3,TRBJ2-5,-,CASSQDPGIRETQYF,TGCGCCAGCAGCCAAGATCCGGGCATTCGAGAGACCCAGTACTTC
-,TRBV6-1,TRBJ2-7,TRBD2,CASIGGAYTYEQYF,TGTGCCAGCATCGGGGGGGCCTACACCTACGAGCAGTACTTC
few,TRBV5-4,TRBJ2-1,-,CASSWFLGFDSYNEQFF,TGTGCCAGCAGCTGGTTCCTCGGGTTTGACTCCTACAATGAGCAGTTCTTC
few,TRBV2,TRBJ1-2,-,CASSAPTGINYGYTF,TGTGCCAGCAGTGCCCCCACAGGGATTAACTATGGCTACACCTTC
-,TRBV4-1,TRBJ2-3,TRBD1,CASSQEDRGRTDTQYF,TGCGCCAGCAGCCAAGAAGACAGGGGAAGGACAGATACGCAGTATTTT
-,TRBV7-3,TRBJ2-3,TRBD2,CASSLGRGTDTQYF,TGTGCCAGCAGCCTTGGGAGGGGCACAGATACGCAGTATTTT
-,TRBV7-8,TRBJ1-2,TRBD1,CASSLAGQGASGYTF,TGTGCCAGCAGCTTAGCGGGACAGGGGGCGTCGGGCTACACCTTC